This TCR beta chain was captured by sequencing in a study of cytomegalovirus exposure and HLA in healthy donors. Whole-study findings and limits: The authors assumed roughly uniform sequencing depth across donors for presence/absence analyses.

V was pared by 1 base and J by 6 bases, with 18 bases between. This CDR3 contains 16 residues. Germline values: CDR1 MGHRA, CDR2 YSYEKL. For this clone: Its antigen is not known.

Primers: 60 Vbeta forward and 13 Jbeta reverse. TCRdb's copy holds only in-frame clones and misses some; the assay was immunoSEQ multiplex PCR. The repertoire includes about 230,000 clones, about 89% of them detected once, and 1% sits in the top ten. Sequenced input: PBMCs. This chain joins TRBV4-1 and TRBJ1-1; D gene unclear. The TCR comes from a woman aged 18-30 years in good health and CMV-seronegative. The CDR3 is CASSQGRLSVDAEAFF. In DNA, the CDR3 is TGCGCCAGCAGCCAAGGAAGACTTTCGGTCGACGCTGAAGCTTTCTTT.